These 5 T cell receptor beta chains were sequenced from one sample in a study of cytomegalovirus exposure and HLA in healthy donors. Primers: 60 Vbeta forward and 13 Jbeta reverse. Sequencing used immunoSEQ multiplex PCR; TCRdb keeps in-frame clones, though not all of them. The table shows 95,000 to 110,000 clones, with approximately 79% occurring only once. The sample consisted of PBMCs. Receptors were obtained from a woman in her thirties or forties in good health and CMV-seropositive.

The chain joins TRBV5-1 to TRBJ2-7; 14 bases line up with TRBD2. V lost 4 bases, J lost 2 bases, and 2 bases stayed unmatched. The germline gives CDR1 SGHRS, CDR2 YFSETQ. The CDR3 length is 15 residues. The chain's CDR3 is CASSMTSGGAYEQYF. CDR3 sequence (DNA): TGCGCCAGCAGCATGACTAGCGGGGGGGCCTACGAGCAGTACTTC.

The chain carries TRBV7-9 and TRBJ2-7, with 8 bases identical to TRBD1. Unmatched junction bases numbered 2, after V lost 0 bases and J lost 4 bases. The CDR3 is 14 residues long. CDR1 SEHNR and CDR2 FQNEAQ come from the germline V gene (reference sequence). CDR3: CASSLAGTGYEQYF. In DNA, the CDR3 is TGTGCCAGCAGCTTAGCCGGGACAGGTTACGAGCAGTACTTC.

The chain carries TRBV11-2 and TRBJ2-7, with D possibly matching TRBD1 (5 bases). Trimming shortened V by 2 bases and J by 4 bases, and 9 bases separated the two germline ends. CDR1 and CDR2 from the germline V gene are SGHAT and FQNNGV. The CDR3 is 13 amino acids. The CDR3 sequence is CASSLRKGYEQYF. The CDR3 bases are TGTGCCAGCAGCTTAAGGAAGGGGTACGAGCAGTACTTC.

This clone was found once. The chain joins TRBV11-2 to TRBJ1-1; possibly TRBD1 for D (6 bases). Trimming shortened V by 6 bases and J by 1 base, and 15 bases separated the two germline ends. The CDR3 is 15 residues long. Germline V gives CDR1 SGHAT, CDR2 FQNNGV. CDR3 DNA: TGTGCCAGCAGGGCAGGGGATAGGAAGAACACTGAAGCTTTCTTT. This encodes CASRAGDRKNTEAFF.

V and J are TRBV25-1 and TRBJ2-6; D not resolved. Germline-derived CDR1 and CDR2 are MGHDK and SYGVNS. Trimming pared 2 bases from V and 0 bases from J, leaving 5 bases between. The CDR3 is 15 residues long. The CDR3 DNA reads as TGTGCCAGCAGTGAAACACGCTCTGGGGCCAACGTCCTGACTTTC. Encoded protein: CASSETRSGANVLTF.